Listed here are 10 T cell receptor beta chains from one sample, sequenced in a study of shared clonotypes between healthy human individuals. The table came from immunoSEQ multiplex PCR; TCRdb's copy has only in-frame clones and leaves some out. This sample carries over a million clones, approximately 98% of them seen once, and the ten largest clones take about 0.45%. The specimen sequenced was naive CD4+ T cells sorted from blood. The subset denotes: CD45RA+ positively selected. The origin of the receptors is a young man in good health.

The rearrangement links TRBV7-9 to TRBJ2-2, with a possible D match to TRBD1 (6 bases). This CDR3 spans 16 amino acids. Germline V gene lookup returns CDR1 SEHNR and CDR2 FQNEAQ (reference sequence). V lost 7 bases, J lost 3 bases, and 18 bases lay in between. The CDR3 region has the DNA TGTGCCAGCACCGAAAAGGGGGTCGCGGACACCGGGGAGCTGTTTTTT. Translation gives CASTEKGVADTGELFF.

This chain links TRBV11-2 with TRBJ2-7; 8 nucleotides agree with TRBD1. Per germline, CDR1 SGHAT and CDR2 FQNNGV. This CDR3 is built from 18 residues. V lost 1 base to trimming and J lost 6 bases; unmatched junction nucleotides: 17. The CDR3 sequence is CASSLVASRQGAIGEQYF. CDR3 DNA sequence: TGTGCCAGCAGCTTAGTAGCGTCGCGCCAGGGGGCAATTGGCGAGCAGTACTTC.

The chain employs TRBV5-4 and TRBJ2-3; possibly TRBD2 for D (6 bases). The V end was cut by 4 bases, the J end by 2 bases, with 11 bases between. The germline CDR1 and CDR2 sequences are SGHNT and YYREEE (reference sequence). This CDR3 contains 14 residues. The CDR3 is CASSHGTPTDTQYF. CDR3 nucleotide sequence: TGTGCCAGCAGCCACGGGACTCCCACAGATACGCAGTATTTT.

This clone showed up just once. The genes are TRBV7-2 and TRBJ2-5; 14 nucleotides align to TRBD2. In germline, CDR1 is SGHTA, CDR2 FQGNSA. J lost 1 base, V lost 0 bases, and 4 bases had no gene match. The CDR3 has 18 residues. DNA for the CDR3: TGTGCCAGCAGCTTAGCTGGACTAGCGGGAGGACGCCAAGAGACCCAGTACTTC. Translating gives CASSLAGLAGGRQETQYF.

This rearrangement joins TRBV21-1 to TRBJ2-7; the DNA was not used to check the table's D call, TRBD1. TRBV21-1 is marked as a pseudogene. The CDR3 is made up of 18 amino acids. CDR3 loop: CASSKPGQGAQSSYEQYF. The CDR3 DNA sequence: TGTGCCAGCAGCAAACCGGGACAGGGGGCACAGAGTTCCTACGAGCAGTACTTC.

The chain recombines TRBV5-5 with TRBJ2-1, with TRBD1 matching over 10 bases. There are 16 residues in the CDR3. Germline loops: CDR1 SGHKS, CDR2 YYEKEE (reference sequence). J gave up 6 bases and V 1 base, and 7 bases lay outside the gene matches. CDR3 coding DNA: TGTGCCAGCAGCTTGTTCCCGGGACAGGGGTTCAATGAGCAGTTCTTC. It specifies CASSLFPGQGFNEQFF.

This clone showed up just once. The J gene is TRBJ2-2, the V gene TRBV18, with a weak D call TRBD1 (5 bases). Per the germline V gene, CDR1 is KGHSH and CDR2 is LQKENI. Between the trimmed V and J ends, which lost 5 bases and 3 bases, there was a span of 10 bases. This CDR3 is 14 amino acids long. Written as DNA, the CDR3 is TGTGCCAGCTCAGATTTCAGGGACACCGGGGAGCTGTTTTTT. Encoded protein: CASSDFRDTGELFF.

The V gene is TRBV10-2, the J gene TRBJ1-3, with 9 nucleotides matching TRBD1. The trim removed 3 bases at V and 4 bases at J, leaving 10 bases unmatched. Germline V gene sequence: CDR1 WSHSY, CDR2 SAAADI. The length of the CDR3 is 17 residues. This chain's CDR3 is CASSERTGATAGNTIYF. DNA of the CDR3: TGCGCCAGCAGTGAACGGACAGGGGCTACTGCCGGAAACACCATATATTTT.

The chain has TRBV18 and TRBJ1-1; 7 nucleotides line up with TRBD1. Germline values: CDR1 KGHSH, CDR2 LQKENI. V dropped 4 bases and J dropped 2; count of bases not matched to a gene: 7. This CDR3 has 15 amino acids. CDR3 amino acids: CASSHRDSTNTEAFF. The DNA of the CDR3 is TGTGCCAGCTCACACCGGGACAGCACTAACACTGAAGCTTTCTTT. Full variable domain (outside the CDR3, taken from reference TRBV18 and TRBJ1-1): NAGVMQNPRHLVRRRGQEARLRCSPMKGHSHVYWYRQLPEEGLKFMVYLQKENIIDESGMPKERFSAEFPKEGPSILRIQQVVRGDSAAYFCASSHRDSTNTEAFFGQGTRLTVV.

V is TRBV9 and J is TRBJ2-7; D is perhaps TRBD1 (6 bases). V was shortened by 4 bases and J by 7 bases, with 12 bases between the two germline ends. This CDR3 is built from 12 residues. CDR1 and CDR2 from the germline V gene are SGDLS and YYNGEE. The CDR3 spells CASSSPRGEQYF. The CDR3 DNA reads as TGTGCCAGCAGCTCCCCAAGGGGGGAGCAGTACTTC.